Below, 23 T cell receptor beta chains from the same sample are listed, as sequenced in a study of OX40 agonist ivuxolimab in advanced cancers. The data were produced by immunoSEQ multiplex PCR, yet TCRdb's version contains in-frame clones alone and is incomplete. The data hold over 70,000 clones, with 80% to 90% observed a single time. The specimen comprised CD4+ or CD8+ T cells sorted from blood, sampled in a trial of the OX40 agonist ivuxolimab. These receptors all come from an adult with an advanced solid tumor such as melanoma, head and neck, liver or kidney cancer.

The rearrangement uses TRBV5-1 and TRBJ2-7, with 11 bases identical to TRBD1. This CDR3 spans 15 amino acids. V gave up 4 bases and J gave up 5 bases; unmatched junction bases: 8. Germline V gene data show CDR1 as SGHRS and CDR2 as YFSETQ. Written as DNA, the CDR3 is TGCGCCAGCAGCAACCGGGACAGGGGGAGTCACGAGCAGTACTTC. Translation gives CASSNRDRGSHEQYF.

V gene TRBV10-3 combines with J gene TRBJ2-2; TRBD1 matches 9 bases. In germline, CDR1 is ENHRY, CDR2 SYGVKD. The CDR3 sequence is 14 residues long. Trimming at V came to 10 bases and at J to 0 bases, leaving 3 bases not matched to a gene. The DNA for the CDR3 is TGTGCCACCAGACAGGGGGCGAACACCGGGGAGCTGTTTTTT. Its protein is CATRQGANTGELFF.

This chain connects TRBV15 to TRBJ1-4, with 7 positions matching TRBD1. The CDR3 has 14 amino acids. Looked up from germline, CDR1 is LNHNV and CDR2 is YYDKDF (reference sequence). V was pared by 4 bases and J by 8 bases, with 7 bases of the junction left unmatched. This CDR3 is CATSTRQGGEKLFF. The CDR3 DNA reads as TGTGCCACCAGCACCCGACAGGGTGGCGAAAAACTGTTTTTT.

The CDR3 loop reads CASSQRTPGNEQFF. Here the CDR3 DNA reads TGTGCCAGTAGCCAGCGGACCCCCGGGAATGAGCAGTTCTTC. The V and J genes are TRBV19 and TRBJ2-1; possible D gene TRBD2, 5 bases. CDR1 and CDR2 from the germline V gene are LNHDA and SQIVND (reference sequence). This CDR3 is built from 14 residues. V lost 6 bases and J lost 7, with 16 bases in between.

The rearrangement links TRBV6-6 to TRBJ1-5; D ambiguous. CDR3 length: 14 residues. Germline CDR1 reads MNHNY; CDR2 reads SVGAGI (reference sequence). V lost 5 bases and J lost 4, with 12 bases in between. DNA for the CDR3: TGTGCCAGCAGTCCCCCGGGTGCGAATCAGCCCCAGCATTTT. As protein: CASSPPGANQPQHF.

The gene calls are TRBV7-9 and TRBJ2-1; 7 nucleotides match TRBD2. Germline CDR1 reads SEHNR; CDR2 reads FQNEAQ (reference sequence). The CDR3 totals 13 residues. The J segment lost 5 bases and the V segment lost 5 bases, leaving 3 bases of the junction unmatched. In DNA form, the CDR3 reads TGTGCCAGCAGCGAAGGGACTAACAATGAGCAGTTCTTC. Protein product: CASSEGTNNEQFF.

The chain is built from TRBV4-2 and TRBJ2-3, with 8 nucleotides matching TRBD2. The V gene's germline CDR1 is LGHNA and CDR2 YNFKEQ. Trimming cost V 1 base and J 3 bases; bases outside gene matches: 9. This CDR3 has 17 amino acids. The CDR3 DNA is TGTGCCAGCAGCCAAGTTACAGCGGGAGTGGCTACAGATACGCAGTATTTT. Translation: CASSQVTAGVATDTQYF.

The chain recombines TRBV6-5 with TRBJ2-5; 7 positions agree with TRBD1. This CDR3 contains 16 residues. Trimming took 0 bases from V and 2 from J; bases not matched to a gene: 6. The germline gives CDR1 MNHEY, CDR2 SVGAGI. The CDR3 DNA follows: TGTGCCAGCAGTTACTCGACAGGGAGTGGGCAAGAGACCCAGTACTTC. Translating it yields CASSYSTGSGQETQYF.

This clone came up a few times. The CDR3 coding sequence is TGTGCCTGGAGTAGACAACGGTGGCAGGGCGGACCCGAAAAAGCTTTCTTT. It translates to CAWSRQRWQGGPEKAFF. This sequence joins TRBV30 and TRBJ1-1; possibly TRBD1 for D (5 bases). Trimming shortened V by 2 bases and J by 9 bases, and 28 bases separated the two germline ends. The CDR3 is 17 amino acids. From germline, CDR1 is GTSNPN and CDR2 SVGIG (reference sequence).

In DNA, the CDR3 is TGTGCCAGCAGCCAAACGGGGGCTGCGGCCATAGGGAACCAGTACTTC. This sequence encodes CASSQTGAAAIGNQYF. This chain links TRBV11-3 with TRBJ2-5; D is tentatively TRBD1 or TRBD2 (6 bases each). Looked up from germline, CDR1 is SGHNT and CDR2 is YENEEA. The germline V and J ends were trimmed by 5 bases and 10 bases, with 26 bases remaining between them. This CDR3 is 16 amino acids long.

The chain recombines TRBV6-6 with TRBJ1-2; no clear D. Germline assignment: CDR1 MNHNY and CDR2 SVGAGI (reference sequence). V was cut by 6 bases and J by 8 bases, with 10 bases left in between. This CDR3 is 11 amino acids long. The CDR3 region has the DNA TGTGCCAGCAGCAACAGTGGGGGCTACACCTTC. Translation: CASSNSGGYTF.

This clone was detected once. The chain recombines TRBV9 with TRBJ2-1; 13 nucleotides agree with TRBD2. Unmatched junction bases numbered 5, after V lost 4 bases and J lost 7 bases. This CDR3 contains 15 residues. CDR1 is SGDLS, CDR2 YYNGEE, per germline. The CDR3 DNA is TGTGCCAGCAGCTGGTTGGGACTAGCGGGAAATGAGCAGTTCTTC. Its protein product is CASSWLGLAGNEQFF.

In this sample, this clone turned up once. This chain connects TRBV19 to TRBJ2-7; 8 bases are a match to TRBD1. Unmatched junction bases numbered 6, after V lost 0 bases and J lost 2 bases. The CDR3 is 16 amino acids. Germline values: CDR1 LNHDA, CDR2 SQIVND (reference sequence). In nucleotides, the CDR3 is TGTGCCAGTAGTATAGACAGGGGGCCGAACCCCTACGAGCAGTACTTC. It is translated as CASSIDRGPNPYEQYF. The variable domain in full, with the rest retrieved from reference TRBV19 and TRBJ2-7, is DGGITQSPKYLFRKEGQNVTLSCEQNLNHDAMYWYRQDPGQGLRLIYYSQIVNDFQKGDIAEGYSVSREKKESFPLTVTSAQKNPTAFYLCASSIDRGPNPYEQYFGPGTRLTVT.

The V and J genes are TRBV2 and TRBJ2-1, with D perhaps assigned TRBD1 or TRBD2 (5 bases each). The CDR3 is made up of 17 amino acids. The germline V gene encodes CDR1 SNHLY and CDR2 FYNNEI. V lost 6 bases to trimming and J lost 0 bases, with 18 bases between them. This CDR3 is CASSEMRDASSYNEQFF. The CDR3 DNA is TGTGCCAGCAGCGAAATGAGGGACGCGAGCTCCTACAATGAGCAGTTCTTC.

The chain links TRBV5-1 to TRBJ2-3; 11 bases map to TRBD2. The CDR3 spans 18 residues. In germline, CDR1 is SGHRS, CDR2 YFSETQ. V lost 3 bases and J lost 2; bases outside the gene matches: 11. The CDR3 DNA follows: TGCGCCAGCAGCTCCGGACTAGCGGGTTGGACCCCCACAGATACGCAGTATTTT. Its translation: CASSSGLAGWTPTDTQYF.

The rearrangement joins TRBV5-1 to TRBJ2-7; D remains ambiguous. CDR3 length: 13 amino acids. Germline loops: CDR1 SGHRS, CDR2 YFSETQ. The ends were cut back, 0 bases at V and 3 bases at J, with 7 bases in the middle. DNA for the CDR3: TGCGCCAGCAGCTTGGGACTCCGCTACGAGCAGTACTTC. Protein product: CASSLGLRYEQYF.

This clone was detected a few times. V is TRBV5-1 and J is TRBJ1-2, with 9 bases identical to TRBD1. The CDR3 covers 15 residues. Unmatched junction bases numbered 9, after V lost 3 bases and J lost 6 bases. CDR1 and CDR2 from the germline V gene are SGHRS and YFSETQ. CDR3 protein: CASSSDRGLGDGYTF. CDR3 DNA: TGCGCCAGCAGCTCGGACAGGGGCTTAGGGGATGGCTACACCTTC.

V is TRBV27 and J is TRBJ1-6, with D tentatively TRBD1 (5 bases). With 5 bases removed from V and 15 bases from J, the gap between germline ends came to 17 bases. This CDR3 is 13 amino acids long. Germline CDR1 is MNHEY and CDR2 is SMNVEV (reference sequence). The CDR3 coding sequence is TGTGCCAGCAGTCTGCCGACCGGGGGTCGCCTCCACTTT. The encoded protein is CASSLPTGGRLHF.

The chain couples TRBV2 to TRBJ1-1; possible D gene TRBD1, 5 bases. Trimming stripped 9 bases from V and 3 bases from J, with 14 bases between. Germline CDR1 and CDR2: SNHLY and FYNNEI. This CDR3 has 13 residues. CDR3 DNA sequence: TGTGCCAGTGGACATGGGCCCCACACTGAAGCTTTCTTT. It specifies CASGHGPHTEAFF.

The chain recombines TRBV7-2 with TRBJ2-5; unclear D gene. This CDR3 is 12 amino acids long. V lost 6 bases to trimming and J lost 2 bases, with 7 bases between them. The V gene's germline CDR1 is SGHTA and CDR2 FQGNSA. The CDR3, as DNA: TGTGCCAGCAGTCGAACTCAAGAGACCCAGTACTTC. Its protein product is CASSRTQETQYF.

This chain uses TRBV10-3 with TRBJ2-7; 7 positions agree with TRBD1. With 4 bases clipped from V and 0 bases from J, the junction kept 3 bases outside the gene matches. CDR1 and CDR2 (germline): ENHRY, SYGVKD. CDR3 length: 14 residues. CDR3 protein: CAISGDRNSYEQYF. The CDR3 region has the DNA TGTGCCATCAGTGGGGACAGAAACTCCTACGAGCAGTACTTC.

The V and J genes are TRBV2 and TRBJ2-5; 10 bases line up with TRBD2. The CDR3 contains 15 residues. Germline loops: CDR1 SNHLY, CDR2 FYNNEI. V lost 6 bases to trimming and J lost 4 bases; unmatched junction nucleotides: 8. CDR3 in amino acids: CASSTGTSVRETQYF. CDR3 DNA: TGTGCCAGCAGCACCGGGACTAGCGTTAGAGAGACCCAGTACTTC.

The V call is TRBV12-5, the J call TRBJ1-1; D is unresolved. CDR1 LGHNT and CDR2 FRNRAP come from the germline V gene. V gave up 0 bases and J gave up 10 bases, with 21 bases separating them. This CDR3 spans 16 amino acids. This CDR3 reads CASGLVISGGPDRAFF. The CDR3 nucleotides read TGTGCTAGTGGTTTGGTAATTAGCGGTGGGCCCGACCGAGCTTTCTTT. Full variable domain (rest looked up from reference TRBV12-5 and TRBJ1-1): DARVTQTPRHKVTEMGQEVTMRCQPILGHNTVFWYRQTMMQGLELLAYFRNRAPLDDSGMPKDRFSAEMPDATLATLKIQPSEPRDSAVYFCASGLVISGGPDRAFFGQGTRLTVV.